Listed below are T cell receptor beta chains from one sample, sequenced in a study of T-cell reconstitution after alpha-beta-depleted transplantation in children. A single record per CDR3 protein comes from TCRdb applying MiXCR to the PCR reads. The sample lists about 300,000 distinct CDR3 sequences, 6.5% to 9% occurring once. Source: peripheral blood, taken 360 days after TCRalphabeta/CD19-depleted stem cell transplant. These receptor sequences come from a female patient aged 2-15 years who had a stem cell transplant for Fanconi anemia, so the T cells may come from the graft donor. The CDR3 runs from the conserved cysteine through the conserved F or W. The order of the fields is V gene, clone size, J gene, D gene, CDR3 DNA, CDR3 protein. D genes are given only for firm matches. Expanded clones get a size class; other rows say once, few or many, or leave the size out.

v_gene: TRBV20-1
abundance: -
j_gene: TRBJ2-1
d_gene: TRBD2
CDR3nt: TGCAGTGCTGGGGGACTAGACACAAGGGTGCACAATGAGCAGTTCTTC
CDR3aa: CSAGGLDTRVHNEQFF

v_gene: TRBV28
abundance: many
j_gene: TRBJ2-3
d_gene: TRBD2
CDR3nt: TGTGCCAGCAGTTTTAGCGGGGGAAAAGATACGCAGTATTTT
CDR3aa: CASSFSGGKDTQYF

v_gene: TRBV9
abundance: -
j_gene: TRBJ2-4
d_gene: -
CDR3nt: TGTGCCAGCAGCGTAGCGGGGGTGGGCAGCTATGGGGACATTCAGTACTTC
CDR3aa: CASSVAGVGSYGDIQYF

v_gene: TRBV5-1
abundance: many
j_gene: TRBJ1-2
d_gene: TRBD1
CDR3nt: TGCGCCAGCAGCTCCGGACAGGGGACGGCGGATGGCTACACCTTC
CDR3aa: CASSSGQGTADGYTF

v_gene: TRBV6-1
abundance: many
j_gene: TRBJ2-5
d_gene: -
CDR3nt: TGTGCCAGTAAAATGAGGTTGGGGGAGACCCAGTACTTC
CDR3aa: CASKMRLGETQYF

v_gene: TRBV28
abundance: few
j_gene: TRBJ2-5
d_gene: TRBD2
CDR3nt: TGTGCCAGCAGTTTAGTAGACCCTACTAGCGGGAGTTGGGGAGAGACCCAGTACTTC
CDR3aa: CASSLVDPTSGSWGETQYF

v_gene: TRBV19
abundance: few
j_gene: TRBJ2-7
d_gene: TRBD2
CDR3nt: TGTGCCAGTAGTATTCGTATGTCGGGAGGGTTCTACGAGCAGTACTTC
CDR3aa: CASSIRMSGGFYEQYF

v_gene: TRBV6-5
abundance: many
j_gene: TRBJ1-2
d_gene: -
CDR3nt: TGTGCCAGCAGTAACTATTTGGGCGACTATGGCTACACCTTC
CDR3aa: CASSNYLGDYGYTF

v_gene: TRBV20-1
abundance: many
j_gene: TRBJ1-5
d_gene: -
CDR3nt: TGCAGTGCCGTGGGGGGGTATAGCAATCAGCCCCAGCATTTT
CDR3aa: CSAVGGYSNQPQHF

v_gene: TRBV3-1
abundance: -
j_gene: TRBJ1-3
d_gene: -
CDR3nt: TGTGCCAGCAGCCAAGTGAAGGCCTTGGCACAGTCTGGAAACACCATATATTTT
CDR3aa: CASSQVKALAQSGNTIYF

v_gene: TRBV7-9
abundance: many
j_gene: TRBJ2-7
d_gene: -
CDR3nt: TGTGCCAGCAGCCAGGGGGGGGACGAGCAGTACTTC
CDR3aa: CASSQGGDEQYF

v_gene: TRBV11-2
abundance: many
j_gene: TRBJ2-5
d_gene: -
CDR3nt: TGTGCCAGCTCCTACACCTATAGAGAAGAGACCCAGTACTTC
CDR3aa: CASSYTYREETQYF

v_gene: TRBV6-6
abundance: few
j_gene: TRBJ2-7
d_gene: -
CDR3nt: TGTGCCAGCAGTTACCCACCCAGCTACGAGCAGTACTTC
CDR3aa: CASSYPPSYEQYF

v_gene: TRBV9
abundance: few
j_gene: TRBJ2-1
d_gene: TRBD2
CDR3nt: TGTGCCAGCAGCGTAGTATCTAGCGGCCTTATGAATGAGCAGTTCTTC
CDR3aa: CASSVVSSGLMNEQFF

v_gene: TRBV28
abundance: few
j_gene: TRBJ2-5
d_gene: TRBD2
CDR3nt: TGTGCCAGCAGTTTGCGGGAGGTAGGGCGGGGGGGCGACGGGACCCAGTACTTC
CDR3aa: CASSLREVGRGGDGTQYF

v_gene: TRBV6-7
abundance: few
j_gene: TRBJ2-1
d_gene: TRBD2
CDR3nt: TGTGCCAGACACGACCGGGAGGGGAATGAGCAGTTCTTC
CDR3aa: CARHDREGNEQFF

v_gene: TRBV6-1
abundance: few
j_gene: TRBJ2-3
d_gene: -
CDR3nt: TGTGCCAGCCACGTTATCACAGATACGCAGTATTTT
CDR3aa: CASHVITDTQYF

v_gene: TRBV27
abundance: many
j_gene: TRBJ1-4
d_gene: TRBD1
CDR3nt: TGTGCCAGCAGTCCGTCCGGGACAGGGGGGGAAAAACTGTTTTTT
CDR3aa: CASSPSGTGGEKLFF

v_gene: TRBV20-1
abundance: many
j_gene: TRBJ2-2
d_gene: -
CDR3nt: TGCAGTGCGAGCTTGGTAGGGTACGGAACCGGGGAGCTGTTTTTT
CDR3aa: CSASLVGYGTGELFF

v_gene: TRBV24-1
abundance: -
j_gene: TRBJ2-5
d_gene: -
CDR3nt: TGTGCCACCAGTGATCCCGTGGGGCAAGAGACCCAGTACTTC
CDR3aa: CATSDPVGQETQYF

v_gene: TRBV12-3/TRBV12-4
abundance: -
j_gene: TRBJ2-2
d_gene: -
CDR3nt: TGTGCCAGCAGTTTTCACAGCCCTACCACCGGGGAGCTGTTTTTT
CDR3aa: CASSFHSPTTGELFF

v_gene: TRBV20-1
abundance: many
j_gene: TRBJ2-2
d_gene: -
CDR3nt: TGCAGTGCAAGGGGGAGGCCCGGGGAGCTGTTTTTT
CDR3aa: CSARGRPGELFF

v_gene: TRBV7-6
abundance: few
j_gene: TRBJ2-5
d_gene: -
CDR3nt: TGTGCCAGCAGCCCGCCCGGAAACAGGGCCCGAGAGACCCAGTACTTC
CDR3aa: CASSPPGNRARETQYF

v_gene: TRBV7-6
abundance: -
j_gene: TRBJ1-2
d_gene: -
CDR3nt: TGTGCCAGCAGCCCAAGGCCCCAAATCTATGGCTACACCTTC
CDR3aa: CASSPRPQIYGYTF

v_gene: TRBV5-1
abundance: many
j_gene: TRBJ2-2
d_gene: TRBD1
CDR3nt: TGCGCCAGCAGCCAACAGGGGGCGAGGACCGGGGAGCTGTTTTTT
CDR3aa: CASSQQGARTGELFF

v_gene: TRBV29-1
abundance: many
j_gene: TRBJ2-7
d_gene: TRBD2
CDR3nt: TGCAGCGGTGGGACTAGCGGGAGGTCCTACGAGCAGTACTTC
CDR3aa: CSGGTSGRSYEQYF

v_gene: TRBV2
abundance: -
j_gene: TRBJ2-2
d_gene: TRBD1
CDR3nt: TGTGCCAGCAGACGACAGGGAGTCGACACCGGGGAGCTGTTTTTT
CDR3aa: CASRRQGVDTGELFF

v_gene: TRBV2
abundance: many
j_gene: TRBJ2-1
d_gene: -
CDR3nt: TGTGCCAGCAGTGTACGCGGGGATACCTACAATGAGCAGTTCTTC
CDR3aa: CASSVRGDTYNEQFF

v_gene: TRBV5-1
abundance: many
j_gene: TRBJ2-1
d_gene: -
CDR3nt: TGCGCCAGCAGCTTGGATCCCGGGCAGAACAATGAGCAGTTCTTC
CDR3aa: CASSLDPGQNNEQFF

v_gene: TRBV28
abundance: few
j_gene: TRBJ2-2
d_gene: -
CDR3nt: TGTGCCAGCAGTGCCCCGCGCCTCGGGTGGGCCGGGGAGCTGTTTTTT
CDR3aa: CASSAPRLGWAGELFF

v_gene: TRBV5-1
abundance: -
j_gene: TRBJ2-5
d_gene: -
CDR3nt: TGCGCCAGCAGCTTCGGGGACGGAGGCGGAGGGGAGACCCAGTACTTC
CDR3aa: CASSFGDGGGGETQYF

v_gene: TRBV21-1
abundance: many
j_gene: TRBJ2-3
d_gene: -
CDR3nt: TGTGCCAGCACTTTCGGACTAGCGGGGGGGAGCACAGATACGCAGTATTTT
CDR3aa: CASTFGLAGGSTDTQYF

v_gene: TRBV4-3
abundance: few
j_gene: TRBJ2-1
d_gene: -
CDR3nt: TGCGCCAGCAGCCAAAGAACCGGGAACAATGAGCAGTTCTTC
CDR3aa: CASSQRTGNNEQFF

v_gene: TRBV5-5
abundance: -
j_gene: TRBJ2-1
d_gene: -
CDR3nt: TGTGCCAGCAGCTCAACAGGGTCGGGCAATGAGCAGTTCTTC
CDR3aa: CASSSTGSGNEQFF

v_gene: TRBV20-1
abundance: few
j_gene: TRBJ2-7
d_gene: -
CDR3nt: TGCAGTGCTAGCGGTCAGGGGAAGTACTACGAGCAGTACTTC
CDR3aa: CSASGQGKYYEQYF

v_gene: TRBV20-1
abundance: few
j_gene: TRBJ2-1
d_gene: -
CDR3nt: TGCAGTGCTAGTGAACCCCCCGAGCAGTTCTTC
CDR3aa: CSASEPPEQFF

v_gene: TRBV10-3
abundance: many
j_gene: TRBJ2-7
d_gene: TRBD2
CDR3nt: TGTGCCATCAGTCCTGGGGAGGGTCGGGAGCAGTACTTC
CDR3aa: CAISPGEGREQYF

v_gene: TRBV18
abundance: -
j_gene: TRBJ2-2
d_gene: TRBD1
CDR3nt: TGTGCCAGCTCACCGGACAGGGGTGGCACCGGGGAGCTGTTTTTT
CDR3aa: CASSPDRGGTGELFF

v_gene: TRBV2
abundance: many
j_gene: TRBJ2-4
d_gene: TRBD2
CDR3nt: TGTGCCAGCAGTGTAGGGACTAGCGGGAGTAGGTACATTCAGTACTTC
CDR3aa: CASSVGTSGSRYIQYF

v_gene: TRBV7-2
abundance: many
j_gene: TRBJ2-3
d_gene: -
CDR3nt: TGTGCCAGCAGCTTGGAAGGGGGTGTTAGGTATTTT
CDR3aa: CASSLEGGVRYF

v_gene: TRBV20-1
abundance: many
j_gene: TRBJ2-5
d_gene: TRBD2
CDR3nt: TGCAGTGCTAGAGACGGCGGGGGGCCAGAGACCCAGTACTTC
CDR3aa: CSARDGGGPETQYF

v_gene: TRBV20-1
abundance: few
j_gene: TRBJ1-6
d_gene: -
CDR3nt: TGCAGTGCTGCTCCTCAGGGAGCGGCGTATAATTCACCCCTCCACTTT
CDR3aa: CSAAPQGAAYNSPLHF

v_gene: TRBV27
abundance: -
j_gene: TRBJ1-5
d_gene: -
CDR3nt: TGTGCCAGCAGTTTAAACGGAGGAGATCAGCCCCAGCATTTT
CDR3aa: CASSLNGGDQPQHF

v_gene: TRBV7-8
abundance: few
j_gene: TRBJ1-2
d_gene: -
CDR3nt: TGTGCCAGCGGCCCGGGAGGGACACCTGAGGACTATGGCTACACCTTC
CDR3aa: CASGPGGTPEDYGYTF

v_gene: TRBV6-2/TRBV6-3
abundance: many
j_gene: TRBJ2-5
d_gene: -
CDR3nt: TGTGCCAGCAGTTACTCGAGGATCGGGCAAGAGACCCAGTACTTC
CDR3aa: CASSYSRIGQETQYF

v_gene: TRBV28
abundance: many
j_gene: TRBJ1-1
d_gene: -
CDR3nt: TGTGCCAGCAGTGGAGGTGGGGCCTTAGGAATGAACACTGAAGCTTTCTTT
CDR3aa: CASSGGGALGMNTEAFF

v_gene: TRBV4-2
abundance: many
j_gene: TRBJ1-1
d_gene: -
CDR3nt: TGTGCCAGCAGCCAACCACATGAAAACACTGAAGCTTTCTTT
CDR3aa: CASSQPHENTEAFF

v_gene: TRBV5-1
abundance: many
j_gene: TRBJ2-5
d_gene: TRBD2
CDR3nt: TGCGCCAGCAGCTTGGTTCTAGCGGGGCAAGAGACCCAGTACTTC
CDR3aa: CASSLVLAGQETQYF

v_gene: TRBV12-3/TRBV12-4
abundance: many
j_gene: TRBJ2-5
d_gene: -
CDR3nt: TGTGCCAGCAGTTTCCCCGGTGAATTCGGGGTGGAGACCCAGTACTTC
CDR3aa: CASSFPGEFGVETQYF

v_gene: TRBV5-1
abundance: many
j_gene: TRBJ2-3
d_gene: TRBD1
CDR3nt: TGCGCCAGCAGAGTGCAGGGGGGCACAGATACGCAGTATTTT
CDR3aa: CASRVQGGTDTQYF

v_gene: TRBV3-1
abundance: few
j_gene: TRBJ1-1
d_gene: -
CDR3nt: TGTGCCAGCAGCCACCGGGGGCCCGACACTGAAGCTTTCTTT
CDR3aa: CASSHRGPDTEAFF

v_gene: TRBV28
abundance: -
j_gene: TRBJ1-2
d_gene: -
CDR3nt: TGTGCCAGCAGCCCGACGGATCGCTATGGCTACACCTTC
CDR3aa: CASSPTDRYGYTF

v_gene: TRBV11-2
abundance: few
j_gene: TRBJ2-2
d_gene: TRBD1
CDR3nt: TGTGCCAGCAGCTCACCAGGGGGTGTCAACACCGGGGAGCTGTTTTTT
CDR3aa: CASSSPGGVNTGELFF

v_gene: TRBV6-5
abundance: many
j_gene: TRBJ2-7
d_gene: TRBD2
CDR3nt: TGTGCCAGCAGTTATGGGGGGGAGACCTACGAGCAGTACTTC
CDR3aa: CASSYGGETYEQYF

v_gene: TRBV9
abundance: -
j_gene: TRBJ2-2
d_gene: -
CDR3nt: TGTGCCAGCAGCGTAGAGGGGGTACCCGGGGAGCTGTTTTTT
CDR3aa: CASSVEGVPGELFF

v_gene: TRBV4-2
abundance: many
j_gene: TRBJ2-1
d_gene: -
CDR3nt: TGTGCCAGCAGCCCCAGGGACCACCGGAACGCCAACAATGAGCAGTTCTTC
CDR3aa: CASSPRDHRNANNEQFF

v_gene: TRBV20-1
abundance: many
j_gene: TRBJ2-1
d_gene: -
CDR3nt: TGCAGTGCTGCTCCCAGTGACAGGTCGACCTACAATGAGCAGTTCTTC
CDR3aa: CSAAPSDRSTYNEQFF

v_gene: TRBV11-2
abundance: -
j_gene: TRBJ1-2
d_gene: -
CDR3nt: TGTGCCAGCAGCTCCATGAATGGCTACACCTTC
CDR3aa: CASSSMNGYTF

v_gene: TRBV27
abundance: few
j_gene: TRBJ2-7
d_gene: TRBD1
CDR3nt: TGTGCCAGCAGTTTGGGACAGGGGTTTACCTACGAGCAGTACTTC
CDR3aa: CASSLGQGFTYEQYF

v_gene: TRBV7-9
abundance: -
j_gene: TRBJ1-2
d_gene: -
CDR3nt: TGTGCCAGCAGCCGCGGGGGGGGCTATGGCTACACCTTC
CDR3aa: CASSRGGGYGYTF